This TCR beta chain is from a study of blood T cell repertoires in COVID-19 (dated by TCRdb to about 2020). About the investigation overall: The collaborator samples originated in the United States, Italy and Spain and spanned the acute and convalescent phases of COVID-19. The material from the prospective study consisted of cDNA or gDNA derived from T cells, B-cell-depleted T cells, or PBMCs. Subjects who had been exposed to COVID-19, were actively infected with it, or had recovered from it provided the deeply sampled blood TCRbeta repertoires that made up the dataset. The repertoires were released in a freely available public database intended as a resource for research on the immune response to SARS-CoV-2. The samples were drawn from the first 160 participants of the ongoing ImmuneRACE study and from 950 to 1,500 subjects provided by 6 global collaborators. Sample metadata almost always included a de-identified subject ID, COVID-19 status, age in years and sex. Where HLA class I and class II types were available, the types were taken from metadata supplied by the sample provider, not from assay-based typing.

Concerning this clone itself: Its specific antigen is unknown. No base quality values were provided; no much bigger clone lies one nucleotide off.

The immunoSEQ Assay, a bias-controlled multiplex PCR, was used to amplify TCRbeta CDR3 regions from genomic DNA. The paper's data handling went like this. Within the assay, amplification of reference gene primers was used to estimate how many nucleated cells each sample contained. Sequence reads were collapsed and filtered to measure the absolute abundance of every unique TCRbeta CDR3 rearrangement. For each sample, productive Simpson clonality was calculated as the square root of Simpson's diversity index across productive rearrangements. Held by TCRdb, this immuneACCESS table contains in-frame sequences only and omits some clones. Under half of the omission traces to an unresolved V gene where checked; the cause of the rest is unknown. D and trimming were read from the DNA, whereas the V and J calls and clone size are those reported in that table. Recorded for this sample are 200,000 or so clones; over 80% of them occurred a single time. Approximately 0.9% of the sample comes from the top ten.

The study at large found these results: The amount of clinical and demographic metadata varied by source and participant and was provided uncurated.

In Seattle, one collaborating source enrolled patients while the infection was active and tracked those patients longitudinally over the course of disease. Whole blood was collected in K2EDTA tubes by collaborating institutions according to the institutions' own protocols. For TCRbeta analysis, collaborators shipped samples in one of three forms: frozen whole blood, isolated PBMCs, or DNA extracted from either of those sample types. The sequence was collected from a man aged 55 to 70 with COVID-19, enrolled during active disease. Sample: peripheral blood.

CDR3 sequence: CASSVDSSYGYTF. The DNA reads as follows: TGTGCCAGCAGCGTCGACAGTAGCTATGGCTACACCTTC. The chain is assembled from TRBV9 and TRBJ1-2, with TRBD1 perhaps the D gene, on 5 matching bases. The CDR3, cysteine through phenylalanine, is 13 amino acids long. This entry keeps only the CDR3 DNA: 39 bases, framed from base 1. V lost 2 bases and J lost 4 bases; the stretch between them is 9 bases long. From a lookup of the germline V gene, CDR1 and CDR2 are SGDLS and YYNGEE.